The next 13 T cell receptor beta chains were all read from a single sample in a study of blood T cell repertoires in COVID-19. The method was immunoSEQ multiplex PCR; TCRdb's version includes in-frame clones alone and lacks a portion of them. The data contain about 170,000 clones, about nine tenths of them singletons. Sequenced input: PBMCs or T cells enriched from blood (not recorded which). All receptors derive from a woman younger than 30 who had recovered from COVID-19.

The CDR3 nucleotides are TGTGCCAGCAGTTCCGGATTGGGGGCACCCTACGAGCAGTACTTC. Translation gives CASSSGLGAPYEQYF. V gene TRBV28 combines with J gene TRBJ2-7, with a possible D match to TRBD1 (6 bases). Trimming took 4 bases from V and 2 from J, leaving 15 bases between them. The CDR3 loop spans 15 amino acids. Per the germline V gene, CDR1 is MDHEN and CDR2 is SYDVKM.

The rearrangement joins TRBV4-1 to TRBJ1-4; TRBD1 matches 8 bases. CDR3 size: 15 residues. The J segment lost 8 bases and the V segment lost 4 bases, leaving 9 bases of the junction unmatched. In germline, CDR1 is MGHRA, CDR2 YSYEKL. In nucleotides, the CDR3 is TGCGCCAGCAGCCTCCAGGGGGCAGGGGTGGAAAAACTGTTTTTT. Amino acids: CASSLQGAGVEKLFF.

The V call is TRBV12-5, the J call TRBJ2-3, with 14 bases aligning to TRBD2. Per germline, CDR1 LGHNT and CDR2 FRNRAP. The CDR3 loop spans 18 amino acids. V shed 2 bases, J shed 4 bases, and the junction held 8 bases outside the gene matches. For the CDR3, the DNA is TGTGCTAGTGGTTTGCCGAGACTAGCGGGAGGGAAACCAGATACGCAGTATTTT. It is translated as CASGLPRLAGGKPDTQYF.

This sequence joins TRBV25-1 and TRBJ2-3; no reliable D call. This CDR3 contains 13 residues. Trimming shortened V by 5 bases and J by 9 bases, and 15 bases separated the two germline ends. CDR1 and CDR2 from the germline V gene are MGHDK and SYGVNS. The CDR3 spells CASSSSLVGTQYF. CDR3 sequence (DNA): TGTGCCAGCAGTTCATCCCTAGTTGGAACGCAGTATTTT.

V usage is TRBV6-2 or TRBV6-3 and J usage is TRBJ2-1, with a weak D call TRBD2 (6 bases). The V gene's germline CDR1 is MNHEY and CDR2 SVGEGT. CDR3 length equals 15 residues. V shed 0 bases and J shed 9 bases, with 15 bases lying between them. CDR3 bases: TGTGCCAGCAGTTACTCCCCCACTCTAGCGTCTGAGCAGTTCTTC. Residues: CASSYSPTLASEQFF.

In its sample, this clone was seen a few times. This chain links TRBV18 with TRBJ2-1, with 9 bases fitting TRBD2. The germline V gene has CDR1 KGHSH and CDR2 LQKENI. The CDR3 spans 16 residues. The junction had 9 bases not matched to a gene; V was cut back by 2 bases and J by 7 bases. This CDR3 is CASSPRPAGGGNEQFF. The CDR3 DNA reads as TGTGCCAGCTCACCAAGGCCAGCGGGAGGCGGAAATGAGCAGTTCTTC.

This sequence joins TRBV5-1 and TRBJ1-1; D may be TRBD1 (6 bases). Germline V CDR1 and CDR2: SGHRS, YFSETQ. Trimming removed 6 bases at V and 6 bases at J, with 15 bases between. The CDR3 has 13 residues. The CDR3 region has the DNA TGCGCCAGCACCCCGGGGGGCGAGGCTGAAGCTTTCTTT. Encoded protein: CASTPGGEAEAFF.

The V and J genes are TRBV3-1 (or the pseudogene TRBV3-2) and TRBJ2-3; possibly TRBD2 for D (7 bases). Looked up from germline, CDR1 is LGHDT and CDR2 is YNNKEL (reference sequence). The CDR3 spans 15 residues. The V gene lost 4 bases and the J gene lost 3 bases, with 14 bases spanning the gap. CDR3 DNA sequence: TGTGCCAGCAGCCGGGTGGGGAGGGGGACAGATACGCAGTATTTT. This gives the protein CASSRVGRGTDTQYF.

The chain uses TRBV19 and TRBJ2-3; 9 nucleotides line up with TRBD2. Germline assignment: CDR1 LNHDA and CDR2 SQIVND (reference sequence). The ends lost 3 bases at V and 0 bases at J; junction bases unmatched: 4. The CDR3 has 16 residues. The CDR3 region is CASSMGLATSTDTQYF. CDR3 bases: TGTGCCAGTAGTATGGGACTAGCCACTAGCACAGATACGCAGTATTTT.

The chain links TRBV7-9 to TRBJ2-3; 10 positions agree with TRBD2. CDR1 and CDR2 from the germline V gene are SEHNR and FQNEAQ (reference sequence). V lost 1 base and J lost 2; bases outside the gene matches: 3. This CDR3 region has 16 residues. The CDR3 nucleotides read TGTGCCAGCAGCTTAGGAGGACTAGCGGTCACAGATACGCAGTATTTT. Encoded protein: CASSLGGLAVTDTQYF.

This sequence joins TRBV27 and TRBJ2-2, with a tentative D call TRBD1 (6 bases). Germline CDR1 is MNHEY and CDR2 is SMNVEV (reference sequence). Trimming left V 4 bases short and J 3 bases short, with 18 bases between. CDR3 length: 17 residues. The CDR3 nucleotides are TGTGCCAGCAGTTCTATCAGAGGGGGTTCCTACACCGGGGAGCTGTTTTTT. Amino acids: CASSSIRGGSYTGELFF.

The CDR3 nucleotides read TGCAGTGCCAGTCGGGACTCCGGAGCCTACGAGCAGTACTTC. Translating it yields CSASRDSGAYEQYF. This rearrangement joins TRBV20-1 to TRBJ2-7; a weak D match, TRBD2 (6 bases). The CDR3 covers 14 residues. Germline loops: CDR1 DFQATT, CDR2 SNEGSKA (reference sequence). Trimming pared 6 bases from V and 2 bases from J, leaving 17 bases between.

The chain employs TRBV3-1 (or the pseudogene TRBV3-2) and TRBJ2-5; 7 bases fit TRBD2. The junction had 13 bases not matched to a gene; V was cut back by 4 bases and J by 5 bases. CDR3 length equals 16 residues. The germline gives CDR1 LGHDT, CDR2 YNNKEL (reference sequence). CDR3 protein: CASSPKDLAERETQYF. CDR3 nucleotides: TGTGCCAGCAGCCCCAAAGACCTAGCGGAGAGGGAGACCCAGTACTTC.